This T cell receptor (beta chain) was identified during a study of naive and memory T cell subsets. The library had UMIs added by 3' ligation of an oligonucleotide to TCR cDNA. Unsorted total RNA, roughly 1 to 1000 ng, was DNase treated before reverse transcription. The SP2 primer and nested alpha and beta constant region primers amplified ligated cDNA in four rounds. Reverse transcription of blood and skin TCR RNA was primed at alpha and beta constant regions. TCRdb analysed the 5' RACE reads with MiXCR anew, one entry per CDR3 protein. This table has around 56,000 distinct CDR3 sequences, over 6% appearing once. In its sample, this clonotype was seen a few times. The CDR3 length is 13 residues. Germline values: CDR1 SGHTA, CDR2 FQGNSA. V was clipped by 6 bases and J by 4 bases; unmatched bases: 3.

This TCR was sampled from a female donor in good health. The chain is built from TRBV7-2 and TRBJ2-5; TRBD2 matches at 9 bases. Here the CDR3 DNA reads TGTGCCAGCAGAAATAGCGGGGGAGAGACCCAGTACTTC. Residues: CASRNSGGETQYF.